This record concerns one T cell receptor beta chain sequence. Its cognate antigen is unknown. The sample comes from a study of cytomegalovirus exposure and HLA in healthy donors. Study observations and caveats: The records held CMV serostatus as the only immune exposure information. Diagnosis of cytomegalovirus status made by the classifier reportedly showed high specificity and sensitivity.

Each donor's status was that of a healthy bone marrow donor. Nominal health characterized the donors when sampled, though unrecorded immune exposures were likely. Primers: 60 Vbeta forward and 13 Jbeta reverse. Profiled with immunoSEQ multiplex PCR; TCRdb holds only in-frame clones, not every one. Of 200,000 to 250,000 clones listed, more than 65% are singletons. The TCR sequence derives from a man between 45 and 60 years old in good health and CMV-seronegative. Sequencing used PBMCs.

The CDR3 DNA reads TGTGCCAGCAGCCTCCGGGACAGGGCTGGGGAGCTGTTTTTT. Translating gives CASSLRDRAGELFF. The chain couples TRBV7-9 to TRBJ2-2; 9 positions match TRBD1. This CDR3 has 14 amino acids. V trimming: 5 bases; J trimming: 8 bases; junction bases outside the gene matches: 6. CDR1 and CDR2 (germline): SEHNR, FQNEAQ (reference sequence).